This entry lists 24 T cell receptor beta chains sequenced from one sample in a study of cytomegalovirus exposure and HLA in healthy donors. This PCR relied on a set of 60 Vbeta primers and 13 Jbeta primers. Profiling relied on immunoSEQ multiplex PCR, and the TCRdb table lists in-frame clones only, not all of them. The data contain 65,000 or so clones, over 50% of them singletons. Sequenced material: PBMCs. The receptors were gathered from a man younger than 45 in good health and CMV-seronegative.

The J gene is TRBJ2-2, the V gene TRBV2; TRBD1 agrees at 12 bases. This CDR3 is 15 amino acids long. Losses at the gene ends were 7 bases for V and 4 bases for J; bases not matched to a gene: 4. The germline gives CDR1 SNHLY, CDR2 FYNNEI. In DNA, the CDR3 is TGTGCCAGCACTGGGACAGGGGGCATCACCGGGGAGCTGTTTTTT. As protein: CASTGTGGITGELFF.

This chain joins TRBV5-1 and TRBJ1-5; tentatively, D is TRBD1 (5 bases). The CDR3 contains 14 residues. V lost 0 bases to trimming and J lost 3 bases, with 7 bases between them. The germline CDR1 and CDR2 sequences are SGHRS and YFSETQ. The CDR3 sequence: CASSLEGNNQPQHF. The DNA of the CDR3 is TGCGCCAGCAGCTTGGAGGGGAACAATCAGCCCCAGCATTTT.

The chain carries TRBV29-1 and TRBJ2-7; TRBD1 matches 8 bases. The CDR3 is 13 residues long. Germline V CDR1 and CDR2: SQVTM, ANQGSEA. The junction had 18 bases not matched to a gene; V was cut back by 7 bases and J by 13 bases. The CDR3 here is CSAGTGDVSGPYF. CDR3 nucleotides: TGCAGCGCGGGGACAGGCGACGTCTCCGGCCCCTACTTC.

About this clone itself: A read error may account for a junction end that differs from germline. The V and J genes are TRBV29-1 and TRBJ1-1; 8 positions match TRBD1. Germline values: CDR1 SQVTM, CDR2 ANQGSEA. The CDR3 length is 13 residues. The CDR3, as DNA: TGCAGCGTTGAAGGACAGGGGAACCCTGAAGCTTTCTTT. It is translated as CSVEGQGNPEAFF.

V usage is TRBV30 and J usage is TRBJ1-6; D possibly corresponds to TRBD1 (5 bases). Trimming stripped 3 bases from V and 10 bases from J, with 16 bases between. The CDR3 sequence is 14 residues long. Germline CDR1 and CDR2: GTSNPN and SVGIG (reference sequence). The CDR3 reads CAWSAGLRRSPLHF. In DNA, the CDR3 is TGTGCCTGGAGCGCGGGACTAAGGCGGTCACCCCTCCACTTT.

The chain recombines TRBV6-5 with TRBJ1-1; 9 bases are a match to TRBD1. V was pared by 6 bases and J by 8 bases, with 13 bases of the junction left unmatched. Germline CDR1 reads MNHEY; CDR2 reads SVGAGI. The CDR3 consists of 15 residues. The DNA for the CDR3 is TGTGCCAGCAGAATCACCGGGACAGGGTTTGGCGAAGCTTTCTTT. It yields the protein CASRITGTGFGEAFF.

The J gene is TRBJ2-3, the V gene TRBV6-5, with 9 bases fitting TRBD1. This CDR3 is built from 14 residues. The V gene's germline CDR1 is MNHEY and CDR2 SVGAGI. The trim removed 6 bases at V and 1 base at J, leaving 2 bases unmatched. The CDR3 nucleotides are TGTGCCAGCAGAGACAGGGGGGGCACAGATACGCAGTATTTT. Protein: CASRDRGGTDTQYF.

A note on this clone: One end of the junction fails to match germline, which may point to a read error. The DNA of the CDR3 is TGCGCCAGCAGCCAAGGGCCCCTGAAGACTGAAGCTTTCTTT. This codes for CASSQGPLKTEAFF. This chain joins TRBV4-1 and TRBJ1-1, with D hard to call. The CDR3 sequence is 14 residues long. Germline loops: CDR1 MGHRA, CDR2 YSYEKL.

This clone was seen once. The chain employs TRBV7-9 and TRBJ2-3; D is undetermined. V was pared by 6 bases and J by 9 bases, with 13 bases between. The length of the CDR3 is 12 residues. Germline assignment: CDR1 SEHNR and CDR2 FQNEAQ (reference sequence). The CDR3 is CASSSTPWTQYF. For the CDR3, the DNA is TGTGCCAGCAGTTCCACACCATGGACGCAGTATTTT.

This clone was picked up a small number of times. J is TRBJ2-2 and V is TRBV9; 7 bases line up with TRBD1. V trimming: 2 bases; J trimming: 4 bases; junction bases outside the gene matches: 5. From germline, CDR1 is SGDLS and CDR2 YYNGEE. CDR3 size: 15 residues. The CDR3 nucleotides are TGTGCCAGCAGCGTGACGGGACAGTCCACCGGGGAGCTGTTTTTT. Translated: CASSVTGQSTGELFF.

The rearrangement joins TRBV7-9 to TRBJ2-7, with TRBD1 matching 7 bases. Germline V lookup: CDR1 SEHNR, CDR2 FQNEAQ (reference sequence). V shed 3 bases and J 3 bases; nucleotides not matched to a gene: 5. CDR3 size: 14 residues. The CDR3 spells CASSFPGQIYEQYF. The CDR3 DNA reads as TGTGCCAGCAGCTTCCCGGGACAGATCTACGAGCAGTACTTC.

The V call is TRBV5-1, the J call TRBJ2-1, with a tentative D call TRBD2 (6 bases). Germline values: CDR1 SGHRS, CDR2 YFSETQ. The CDR3 runs 15 residues. V lost 7 bases, J lost 3 bases, and 17 bases lay in between. The CDR3 nucleotides are TGCGCCAGCCGCCGCTGGGATAGCGGCTACAATGAGCAGTTCTTC. As protein: CASRRWDSGYNEQFF.

The CDR3 sequence is CASSLTGTRHEQFF. Here the CDR3 DNA reads TGTGCCAGCAGCTTAACGGGGACTAGGCATGAGCAGTTCTTC. The J gene is TRBJ2-1, the V gene TRBV7-3; 8 bases match TRBD2. CDR3 length: 14 residues. Per the germline V gene, CDR1 is SGHTA and CDR2 is FQGTGA. V shed 0 bases and J 8 bases; nucleotides not matched to a gene: 3.

With respect to this clone: One end of the junction varies from germline; a read error may be responsible. The CDR3 is CSAESGGRTDTQYF. As DNA, the CDR3 is TGCAGCGCTGAATCCGGGGGGCGCACAGATACGCAGTATTTT. The chain employs TRBV29-1 and TRBJ2-3, with D maybe TRBD2 (7 bases). This CDR3 is built from 14 residues. Per the germline V gene, CDR1 is SQVTM and CDR2 is ANQGSEA.

This clone was seen a handful of times. The chain couples TRBV5-6 to TRBJ2-7; 10 positions agree with TRBD1. This CDR3 is built from 15 residues. With 3 bases clipped from V and 3 bases from J, the junction kept 6 bases outside the gene matches. Germline values: CDR1 SGHDT, CDR2 YYEEEE. CDR3 DNA: TGTGCCAGCAGCTCCCGGGACAGGGGTTACTACGAGCAGTACTTC. This gives the protein CASSSRDRGYYEQYF.

The J gene is TRBJ1-4, the V gene TRBV5-6; D uncertain. CDR1 is SGHDT, CDR2 YYEEEE, per germline. Deletions cut 3 bases from V and 5 bases from J, with 11 bases between. The CDR3 has 14 residues. In DNA form, the CDR3 reads TGTGCCAGCAGCTCGGCGGGCGTAAATGAAAAACTGTTTTTT. It is translated as CASSSAGVNEKLFF.

The table lists this clone with a count of one. The V and J genes are TRBV11-1 and TRBJ2-7, with 8 bases matching TRBD1. Germline lookup yields CDR1 SGHAT and CDR2 FQDESV (reference sequence). This CDR3 spans 15 amino acids. The V segment lost 4 bases and the J segment 3 bases; nucleotides outside the gene matches: 8. The CDR3 DNA reads TGTGCCAGCAGCTCGCCGGGACAGGCGGGCTACGAGCAGTACTTC. Translated: CASSSPGQAGYEQYF.

J is TRBJ2-7 and V is TRBV4-1; possibly TRBD1 for D (6 bases). CDR1 is MGHRA and CDR2 is YSYEKL in the germline V gene. The CDR3 consists of 15 residues. Trimming pared 4 bases from V and 0 bases from J, leaving 13 bases between. DNA of the CDR3: TGCGCCAGCAGCCGAGATGGGGGCGGCTCCTACGAGCAGTACTTC. Amino acid sequence: CASSRDGGGSYEQYF.

The chain couples TRBV30 to TRBJ1-4; D is perhaps TRBD1 (6 bases). Germline V gives CDR1 GTSNPN, CDR2 SVGIG (reference sequence). CDR3 length: 15 amino acids. V gave up 0 bases and J gave up 4 bases, with 12 bases separating them. Written as DNA, the CDR3 is TGTGCCTGGAGTGTACCACAGGGTCTTAATGAAAAACTGTTTTTT. Encoded protein: CAWSVPQGLNEKLFF.

This clone occurred a few times. The J gene is TRBJ1-5, the V gene TRBV6-5; no firm D call. The CDR3 contains 14 residues. V dropped 5 bases and J dropped 0 bases, with 8 bases sitting between them. The germline V gene has CDR1 MNHEY and CDR2 SVGAGI. CDR3 amino acids: CASSGLNSNQPQHF. The CDR3 bases are TGTGCCAGCAGTGGACTTAATAGCAATCAGCCCCAGCATTTT.

This chain links TRBV18 with TRBJ1-2; D might be TRBD1 (5 bases). V was trimmed by 2 bases and J by 1 base, leaving 8 bases between them. Germline CDR1 is KGHSH and CDR2 is LQKENI. The CDR3 covers 14 residues. The CDR3 DNA follows: TGTGCCAGCTCACCAGAGACAGTTAACTATGGCTACACCTTC. Protein: CASSPETVNYGYTF.

The chain carries TRBV23-1 and TRBJ2-5; a possible D gene is TRBD2 (6 bases). TRBV23-1 is given ORF status, its function remaining uncertain. The CDR3 has 15 residues. Trimming took 2 bases from V and 5 from J, leaving 15 bases between them. The DNA for the CDR3 is TGCGCCAGCAGTCAAGGGAGGCGGGGTTGCGAGACCCAGTACTTC. This translates into CASSQGRRGCETQYF.

In its sample, this clone was seen once. The J gene is TRBJ1-6, the V gene TRBV2; 10 bases agree with TRBD1. Germline assignment: CDR1 SNHLY and CDR2 FYNNEI. The CDR3 has 17 amino acids. The V gene end was trimmed by 6 bases and the J gene end by 10 bases; junction bases not matched to a gene: 15. CDR3: CASRTNPGTGAGSPLHF. The CDR3 nucleotides read TGTGCCAGCAGGACAAACCCCGGGACAGGGGCGGGGTCACCCCTCCACTTT.

This sequence joins TRBV6-1 and TRBJ1-5, with 9 bases identical to TRBD1. CDR1 is MNHNS, CDR2 SASEGT, per germline. The CDR3 consists of 14 residues. J lost 8 bases, V lost 11 bases, and 13 bases had no gene match. The DNA for the CDR3 is TGTGCCGGCCGACCGGGACAGGGCTCCGAGCCCCAGCATTTT. This encodes CAGRPGQGSEPQHF.